The clone carrying this T cell receptor (beta chain) was detected ten times or more. The entry originates in a study of T-cell reconstitution after alpha-beta-depleted transplantation in children. The CDR3 is 13 residues long. Trimming cost V 3 bases and J 4 bases, with 10 bases left between them. Germline V lookup: CDR1 LGHNA, CDR2 YSLEER. The TCRbeta library incorporated unique molecular identifiers. TCRdb redid the calling of the PCR reads with MiXCR, one entry per CDR3 protein. This sample yields more than 400,000 distinct CDR3 sequences, of which approximately 42% are seen a single time; 25% to 30% belongs to the top ten.

This TCR derives from a girl aged 2-10 years with aplastic anemia, due to receive a stem cell transplant. The chain has TRBV4-3 and TRBJ2-7; D is perhaps TRBD1 (5 bases). The sequenced sample was PBMCs, obtained before TCRalphabeta/CD19-depleted stem cell transplant. In DNA, the CDR3 is TGCGCCAGCAGCCAGACAGAGACGTACGAGCAGTACTTC. Translation: CASSQTETYEQYF.